This entry lists 14 T cell receptor beta chains sequenced from one sample in a study of blood T cell repertoires in COVID-19 (dated by TCRdb to about 2020). The library was prepared using the immunoSEQ multiplex PCR assay. Not all clones reach the TCRdb copy of this immuneACCESS table, which keeps in-frame sequences only. Checked studies attribute under half of the gap to unresolved V genes and leave the rest unexplained. The table for this sample lists 70,000 to 95,000 clones; around 88% of them were counted only once. The top ten hold 4% to 5.5% of the sample. Sequencing input: peripheral blood. Every receptor here comes from a woman older than 75 with acute or convalescent COVID-19.

The V call is TRBV19, the J call TRBJ2-5; 7 nucleotides line up with TRBD1. This CDR3 contains 15 residues. Unmatched junction bases numbered 8, after V lost 5 bases and J lost 2 bases. Germline-derived CDR1 and CDR2 are LNHDA and SQIVND (reference sequence). The CDR3 reads CASSPRRTGQETQYF. The CDR3 DNA reads as TGTGCCAGTAGTCCTCGGCGGACAGGACAAGAGACCCAGTACTTC.

This sequence joins TRBV18 and TRBJ2-3; the D is unclear. CDR1 KGHSH and CDR2 LQKENI come from the germline V gene. The CDR3 is 15 residues long. The V end lost 1 base, the J end lost 1 base, and 9 bases lay between the germline ends. For the CDR3, the DNA is TGTGCCAGCTCACCACGTTCGGCGGGCACAGATACGCAGTATTTT. Translated, it gives CASSPRSAGTDTQYF. The full variable domain, completed using reference TRBV18 and TRBJ2-3, is NAGVMQNPRHLVRRRGQEARLRCSPMKGHSHVYWYRQLPEEGLKFMVYLQKENIIDESGMPKERFSAEFPKEGPSILRIQQVVRGDSAAYFCASSPRSAGTDTQYFGPGTRLTVL.

The gene calls are TRBV4-2 and TRBJ1-4; TRBD1 matches at 7 bases. There are 16 residues in the CDR3. V shed 0 bases and J 8 bases; nucleotides not matched to a gene: 9. CDR1 and CDR2 (germline): LGHNA, YNFKEQ. The CDR3 sequence: CASSQEGGSSVEKLFF. The CDR3 region has the DNA TGTGCCAGCAGCCAAGAAGGGGGCAGTTCGGTCGAAAAACTGTTTTTT.

The chain combines TRBV29-1 with TRBJ2-5, with 9 bases lining up with TRBD1. V lost 7 bases and J lost 9; bases outside the gene matches: 15. There are 14 residues in the CDR3. The germline V gene has CDR1 SQVTM and CDR2 ANQGSEA. The CDR3 region has the DNA TGCAGCGCTAGTCCCGGGACAGGGTGGGCGGCCCAGTACTTC. As protein: CSASPGTGWAAQYF.

This sequence joins TRBV15 and TRBJ2-3, with a tentative D call TRBD2 (6 bases). Germline loops: CDR1 LNHNV, CDR2 YYDKDF (reference sequence). The CDR3 contains 18 residues. Trimming took 0 bases from V and 1 from J, leaving 17 bases between them. The DNA of the CDR3 is TGTGCCACCAGCAGAGATAGCCGTCTAGCGTTTGGCACAGATACGCAGTATTTT. Protein sequence: CATSRDSRLAFGTDTQYF.

J is TRBJ2-1 and V is TRBV6-1, with a tentative D call TRBD1 (6 bases). The CDR3 runs 14 residues. CDR1 is MNHNS, CDR2 SASEGT, per germline. V lost 1 base and J lost 6, with 10 bases in between. The DNA for the CDR3 is TGTGCCAGCAGTGAAGACAGGGCCGGCAATGAGCAGTTCTTC. Residues: CASSEDRAGNEQFF.

Worth noting for this clone: One end of the junction is discordant with germline, which a read error may explain. This chain links TRBV7-7 with TRBJ2-7, with a possible D match to TRBD2 (5 bases). The CDR3 contains 13 residues. Germline V gene sequence: CDR1 SSHAT, CDR2 FNYEAQ (reference sequence). For the CDR3, the DNA is TGTGCTAGCAGCTATGGGGAGACCTACGAGCAGTACTTC. Protein sequence: CASSYGETYEQYF.

The chain is built from TRBV7-2 and TRBJ1-2; 11 bases agree with TRBD1. The germline V gene has CDR1 SGHTA and CDR2 FQGNSA. The CDR3 consists of 15 residues. J lost 4 bases, V lost 5 bases, and 6 bases had no gene match. The CDR3: CASSPRTGGAYGYTF. The CDR3 coding sequence is TGTGCCAGCAGCCCCAGGACAGGGGGCGCCTATGGCTACACCTTC. Combining the CDR3 with reference TRBV7-2 and TRBJ1-2 gives the whole variable domain GAGVSQSPSNKVTEKGKDVELRCDPISGHTALYWYRQSLGQGLEFLIYFQGNSAPDKSGLPSDRFSAERTGGSVSTLTIQRTQQEDSAVYLCASSPRTGGAYGYTFGSGTRLTVV.

The chain is built from TRBV6-5 and TRBJ1-2; D is perhaps TRBD1 (5 bases). Germline V gene data show CDR1 as MNHEY and CDR2 as SVGAGI. V gave up 6 bases and J gave up 4 bases, with 12 bases separating them. The CDR3 is made up of 13 amino acids. CDR3 protein: CASSPEGSYGYTF. The CDR3 nucleotides are TGTGCCAGCAGCCCGGAGGGGTCCTATGGCTACACCTTC.

V is TRBV27 and J is TRBJ2-7, with 12 nucleotides matching TRBD2. This CDR3 is 16 amino acids long. V lost 3 bases, J lost 0 bases, and 3 bases stayed unmatched. The germline V gene encodes CDR1 MNHEY and CDR2 SMNVEV (reference sequence). Here the CDR3 DNA reads TGTGCCAGCAGTTTCACTAGCGGGGGGCCCTCCTACGAGCAGTACTTC. Translating it yields CASSFTSGGPSYEQYF.

V and J are TRBV5-1 and TRBJ1-2; TRBD1 matches at 8 bases. The trim removed 5 bases at V and 4 bases at J, leaving 4 bases unmatched. CDR1 is SGHRS and CDR2 is YFSETQ in the germline V gene. The CDR3 has 13 amino acids. CDR3 amino acids: CASRGQGPYGYTF. The CDR3 bases are TGCGCCAGCAGAGGACAGGGTCCCTATGGCTACACCTTC.

The chain uses TRBV5-6 and TRBJ1-6, with a tentative D call TRBD1 (5 bases). This CDR3 spans 14 amino acids. Trimming left V 6 bases short and J 9 bases short, with 16 bases between. Germline V CDR1 and CDR2: SGHDT, YYEEEE. The CDR3 DNA is TGTGCCAGCACCCCGTGGGGCCGCCGTTCACCCCTCCACTTT. It yields the protein CASTPWGRRSPLHF.

In its sample, this clone ranks as medium-sized. The gene calls are TRBV19 and TRBJ2-1; D remains unclear. The germline V gene encodes CDR1 LNHDA and CDR2 SQIVND (reference sequence). V gave up 6 bases and J gave up 4 bases, with 10 bases separating them. This CDR3 has 13 amino acids. CDR3 sequence (DNA): TGTGCCAGTAGACCCCCAGGTTACAATGAGCAGTTCTTC. This encodes CASRPPGYNEQFF.

J is TRBJ2-7 and V is TRBV2; 8 bases line up with TRBD1. Germline loops: CDR1 SNHLY, CDR2 FYNNEI. The CDR3 is 13 residues long. V gave up 11 bases and J gave up 7 bases; unmatched junction bases: 13. The CDR3, as DNA: TGTGCCGGCTCTAAAACAGGGGGTTGGGAGCAGTACTTC. Encoded protein: CAGSKTGGWEQYF.